This is a list of T cell receptor beta chains from one sample in a study of metastatic and nonmetastatic thyroid tumors. Via MiXCR, TCRdb re-called the PCR reads. The data hold approximately 2,200 clones, with about a tenth observed a single time. Sequenced input: tumor tissue. These receptors originate from a female donor with papillary thyroid cancer or a benign thyroid nodule (not recorded which). Some clones in this sample may be carry-over from other donors' samples. The CDR3 runs from the conserved cysteine through the conserved F or W. The order of the fields is J gene, CDR3 length, D gene, V gene, clone size, CDR3 DNA, CDR3 protein. The D gene is left open where the match is weak. Size tells how often a clone was seen (once, few, many) or the class of an expanded clone, and some rows leave it out.

TRBJ1-5 | 11 | . | TRBV5-6 | many | TGTGCCAGCAGCTTAAGGCAGCCCCAGCATTTT | CASSLRQPQHF
TRBJ2-7 | 15 | TRBD1 | TRBV19 | medium-sized | TGTGCCAGTAGTATAGAGACAGGGGGAGCCTACGAGCAGTACTTC | CASSIETGGAYEQYF
TRBJ2-1 | 15 | TRBD2 | TRBV29-1 | medium-sized | TGCAGCGGAGGAGGAGCGGGGGACTCCTACAATGAGCAGTTCTTC | CSGGGAGDSYNEQFF
TRBJ2-7 | 14 | . | TRBV3-1 | many | TGTGCCAGCGCGGTTAAAGGGTCCAGCTACGAGCAGTACTTC | CASAVKGSSYEQYF
TRBJ2-5 | 14 | . | TRBV6-1 | large | TGTGCCAGCAGTGAACTAGCCCAAAAAGAGACCCAGTACTTC | CASSELAQKETQYF
TRBJ2-7 | 14 | . | TRBV10-3 | large | TGTGCCATCAGTGAGTCAGACGGCTCCTACGAGCAGTACTTC | CAISESDGSYEQYF
TRBJ2-1 | 15 | TRBD2 | TRBV7-2 | medium-sized | TGTGCCAGCAGCTCCGTAGCGGGGGGCTACAATGAGCAGTTCTTC | CASSSVAGGYNEQFF
TRBJ2-1 | 16 | TRBD1 | TRBV20-1 | many | TGCAGTGCCCAAGAAGCCGGGACAGGGGTGTACAATGAGCAGTTCTTC | CSAQEAGTGVYNEQFF
TRBJ2-5 | 14 | TRBD2 | TRBV7-7 | medium-sized | TGTGCTAGCAGCTTAGGGACTAGCCAAGAGACCCAGTACTTC | CASSLGTSQETQYF
TRBJ2-7 | 14 | TRBD1 | TRBV27 | few | TGTGCCAGCAGTACACAGGGGATTCCCTACGAGCAGTACTTC | CASSTQGIPYEQYF
TRBJ1-1 | 13 | . | TRBV19 | large | TGTGCCAGTAGTATAAGACCCAACACTGAAGCTTTCTTT | CASSIRPNTEAFF
TRBJ1-2 | 17 | TRBD1 | TRBV6-1 | few | TGTGCCAGCAGTGAAGCGAAGGGACAGGACTACTACTATGGCTACACCTTC | CASSEAKGQDYYYGYTF
TRBJ2-5 | 12 | . | TRBV7-2 | few | TGTGCCAGCAGCTTATCAAGGGAGACCCAGTACTTC | CASSLSRETQYF
TRBJ1-2 | 15 | . | TRBV7-9 | medium-sized | TGTGCCAGCAGCTTAGGCCCTGGACAGAGCTATGGCTACACCTTC | CASSLGPGQSYGYTF
TRBJ2-2 | 17 | TRBD2 | TRBV9 | many | TGTGCCAGCAGCGTAGAGGCGGGGGGACCTTCCTCCGGGGAGCTGTTTTTT | CASSVEAGGPSSGELFF
TRBJ1-4 | 14 | . | TRBV20-1 | medium-sized | TGCAGTGCTAGGTTACAGGGACCTAATGAAAAACTGTTTTTT | CSARLQGPNEKLFF
TRBJ2-5 | 14 | TRBD2 | TRBV2 | few | TGTGCCAGCAGTCACCGGGGGGGGACCGAGGGCCAGTACTTC | CASSHRGGTEGQYF
TRBJ2-7 | 14 | . | TRBV5-1 | . | TGCGCCAGCAGCTCCAGGGCGGGGTCCCACGAGCAGTACTTC | CASSSRAGSHEQYF
TRBJ1-1 | 17 | . | TRBV3-1 | many | TGTGCCAGCAGCCAAGCACATTCGGGGGGGTTGAACACTGAAGCTTTCTTT | CASSQAHSGGLNTEAFF
TRBJ1-5 | 15 | . | TRBV18 | many | TGTGCCAGCTCACCAGAGGGACTAAAAGGTCAGCCCCAGCATTTT | CASSPEGLKGQPQHF
TRBJ1-2 | 15 | . | TRBV6-2/TRBV6-3 | . | TGTGCCAGCAGTGACGACGGGTGGAATAGCTATGGCTACACCTTC | CASSDDGWNSYGYTF
TRBJ2-3 | 14 | . | TRBV19 | . | TGTGCCAATAGTGTTTTGCCTGGCACAGATATTCAGTATTTT | CANSVLPGTDIQYF
TRBJ2-4 | 14 | TRBD1 | TRBV9 | many | TGTGCCAGCAGCGCCGGGACAGGTATCAACATTCAGTACTTC | CASSAGTGINIQYF
TRBJ2-1 | 12 | . | TRBV6-5 | medium-sized | TGTGCCAGCAGTTACGGGGTGACTGAGCAGTTCTTC | CASSYGVTEQFF
TRBJ2-2 | 16 | . | TRBV7-6 | . | TGTGCCAGCAGCTTAGATGCAGGGAGCAACACCGGGGAGCTGTTTTTT | CASSLDAGSNTGELFF
TRBJ2-5 | 15 | TRBD2 | TRBV12-3/TRBV12-4 | medium-sized | TGTGCCAGCAGAGAACGGGCGGGGGAGCAAGAGACCCAGTACTTC | CASRERAGEQETQYF
TRBJ1-2 | 14 | . | TRBV6-1 | large | TGTGCCAGCAGTTCGATAGACAGTAGCTATGGCTACACCTTC | CASSSIDSSYGYTF
TRBJ2-7 | 14 | . | TRBV27 | large | TGTGCCAGCAGCGTCGGACGGGGGTTCTACGAGCAGTACTTC | CASSVGRGFYEQYF
TRBJ1-5 | 14 | . | TRBV6-2/TRBV6-3 | medium-sized | TGTGCCAGCAGTTACTCGCAGGGCCATCAGCCCCAGCATTTT | CASSYSQGHQPQHF
TRBJ1-5 | 15 | . | TRBV19 | medium-sized | TGTGCCAGTAGTATAGGGACAGATCGTCGCCAGCCCCAGCATTTT | CASSIGTDRRQPQHF
TRBJ2-5 | 16 | TRBD2 | TRBV27 | medium-sized | TGTGCCAGCAGTCCTCTCGGGCGGGGGGATCAAGAGACCCAGTACTTC | CASSPLGRGDQETQYF
TRBJ2-2 | 16 | TRBD2 | TRBV6-4 | . | TGTGCCAGCAGGACTAGCGGGGGGGGCGGGACCGGGGAGCTGTTTTTT | CASRTSGGGGTGELFF
TRBJ2-4 | 14 | . | TRBV5-1 | medium-sized | TGCGCCAGCAGCTTGGAGGGGACCAAAAACATTCAGTACTTC | CASSLEGTKNIQYF
TRBJ2-2 | 16 | TRBD1 | TRBV5-4 | many | TGTGCCAGCAGCTCAAGCTGGACAGGGGTCACCGGGGAGCTGTTTTTT | CASSSSWTGVTGELFF